The T cell receptor beta chain described here comes from a study of CD8 T cells in ankylosing spondylitis. Study results and limitations: In ankylosing spondylitis patients, matched synovial fluid reportedly showed significant enrichment of disease-linked clones. Prior work had noted some motif variants in reactive arthritis blood and synovial fluid. Clones linked to the disease showed a CD8+ phenotype. They occurred at relatively low frequencies in peripheral blood. Several highly homologous variants formed a TCR beta motif that appeared characteristic of ankylosing spondylitis blood.

Worth noting for this clonotype: Antigen specificity is unknown.

Researchers built TCR beta libraries using quantitative 5'-RACE with molecular barcodes. TCRdb ran MiXCR on the 5' RACE reads and lists one entry per CDR3 protein. The sample consists of some 400,000 distinct CDR3 sequences, 20% to 25% of them appearing once. Germline values: CDR1 KGHDR, CDR2 SFDVKD. This CDR3 spans 13 amino acids. The germline V and J ends were trimmed by 10 bases and 7 bases, with 15 bases remaining between them. This TCR was sampled from a male donor with ankylosing spondylitis. The sequenced sample consisted of blood, either unsorted or a sorted T cell fraction (not recorded which). The rearrangement joins TRBV24-1 to TRBJ2-2; either TRBD1 or TRBD2 may fit D (6 bases each). As DNA, the CDR3 is TGTGCCACTATGGACCGGGGGCTCGGGGAGCTGTTTTTT. Protein: CATMDRGLGELFF.